This T cell receptor (beta chain) was obtained from a study of blood T cell repertoires in COVID-19. Using immunoSEQ multiplex PCR, the repertoire was profiled, and TCRdb retains in-frame clones only, with some absent. Among 100,000 or so clones listed, 85% to 95% were seen once. Trimming took off 1 base at V and 6 bases at J, with 12 bases between the two ends. The CDR3 is 14 residues long. CDR1 LGHDT and CDR2 YNNKEL come from the germline V gene (reference sequence). The chain recombines TRBV3-1 (or the pseudogene TRBV3-2) with TRBJ1-1; D is unresolved. The source material was peripheral blood. This TCR was recovered from a woman aged 50 to 60 in a cohort sampled during active COVID-19. The CDR3 region is CASSQVPGVAEAFF. The CDR3 DNA reads TGTGCCAGCAGCCAAGTGCCGGGAGTCGCTGAAGCTTTCTTT.